The rows below give T cell receptor beta chains drawn from one sample of a study of technical replicates of blood from a few donors. TCRdb's table, derived via immunoSEQ multiplex PCR, lists solely in-frame clones and lacks some. The sample has over 55,000 clones; 75% to 95% are singletons. The sequenced sample consisted of PBMCs. The receptors were gathered from a human donor in good health. Some clones in this sample may be carry-over from other donors' samples. The CDR3 runs from the conserved cysteine through the conserved F or W. The order of the fields is CDR3 DNA, CDR3 protein, V gene, clone size, J gene, D gene. The D gene is left open where the match is weak. The size entry is marked missing in some rows and otherwise reads once, few, many or a size class.

CDR3 DNA: TGTGCCAGCAAGGGGTCAGGCCCATATGGCTACACCTTC
CDR3 protein: CASKGSGPYGYTF
V gene: TRBV10-3
clone size: .
J gene: TRBJ1-2
D gene: .

CDR3 DNA: TGCGCCAGCAGCCAGGGACAGGGGAGTCCCTACGAGCAGTACTTC
CDR3 protein: CASSQGQGSPYEQYF
V gene: TRBV4-1
clone size: .
J gene: TRBJ2-7
D gene: TRBD1

CDR3 DNA: TGTGCCAGCAGCCGGACAGCTTACACTGAAGCTTTCTTT
CDR3 protein: CASSRTAYTEAFF
V gene: TRBV7-2
clone size: .
J gene: TRBJ1-1
D gene: .

CDR3 DNA: TGCGCCAGCAGCTCACGGGACAGGAGCTCCTATAATTCACCCCTCCACTTT
CDR3 protein: CASSSRDRSSYNSPLHF
V gene: TRBV4-3
clone size: .
J gene: TRBJ1-6
D gene: TRBD1

CDR3 DNA: TGTGCCAGCAGCCCCGGGACAGGGGGCTCGGCGGAAAAACTGTTTTTT
CDR3 protein: CASSPGTGGSAEKLFF
V gene: TRBV5-6
clone size: .
J gene: TRBJ1-4
D gene: TRBD1

CDR3 DNA: TGTGCCAGCAGGCGGGACTTCGAGACCCAGTACTTC
CDR3 protein: CASRRDFETQYF
V gene: TRBV2
clone size: .
J gene: TRBJ2-5
D gene: .

CDR3 DNA: TGTGCCAGCAGCTTATCCCCTCGACAGGGAGAAAAACTGTTTTTT
CDR3 protein: CASSLSPRQGEKLFF
V gene: TRBV7-8
clone size: .
J gene: TRBJ1-4
D gene: TRBD1

CDR3 DNA: TGCGCCAGCAGCCCTGGCCCGGCGGACGGGGAGCTGTTTTTT
CDR3 protein: CASSPGPADGELFF
V gene: TRBV5-1
clone size: .
J gene: TRBJ2-2
D gene: .

CDR3 DNA: TGTGCCTGGATGGCCGGGGGAGGCTCCTACGAGCAGTACTTC
CDR3 protein: CAWMAGGGSYEQYF
V gene: TRBV30
clone size: .
J gene: TRBJ2-7
D gene: .

CDR3 DNA: TGTGCCACCAGCAAAGACCCAAACTCTGGAAACACCATATATTTT
CDR3 protein: CATSKDPNSGNTIYF
V gene: TRBV15
clone size: .
J gene: TRBJ1-3
D gene: .

CDR3 DNA: TGTGCCAGCAGCAACTCTGACAGTGGAGTTAGTCGAAACATTCAGTACTTC
CDR3 protein: CASSNSDSGVSRNIQYF
V gene: TRBV21-1
clone size: .
J gene: TRBJ2-4
D gene: .

CDR3 DNA: TGTGCCAGCAGCCCACGGACAGGGGGACGAGGCTACGAGCAGTACTTC
CDR3 protein: CASSPRTGGRGYEQYF
V gene: TRBV27
clone size: .
J gene: TRBJ2-7
D gene: TRBD1

CDR3 DNA: TGTGCCACCAGCACCGGGACTGGGGACAATGAGCAGTTCTTC
CDR3 protein: CATSTGTGDNEQFF
V gene: TRBV15
clone size: .
J gene: TRBJ2-1
D gene: .

CDR3 DNA: TGTGCCAGCAGTTTTGGGGGACAGTCTAGAGGCTACACCTTC
CDR3 protein: CASSFGGQSRGYTF
V gene: TRBV27
clone size: .
J gene: TRBJ1-2
D gene: TRBD1

CDR3 DNA: TGCGCCAGCAGCCAACGGGGACTAGCGAACGACAATGAGCAGTTCTTC
CDR3 protein: CASSQRGLANDNEQFF
V gene: TRBV4-3
clone size: .
J gene: TRBJ2-1
D gene: TRBD2

CDR3 DNA: TGTGCCAGCAAAATAGTGCCTGGAGGGAATGAGCAGTTCTTC
CDR3 protein: CASKIVPGGNEQFF
V gene: TRBV6-4
clone size: .
J gene: TRBJ2-1
D gene: .

CDR3 DNA: TGTGCCAGCAACCGACAGGGTAATAATTCACCCCTCCACTTT
CDR3 protein: CASNRQGNNSPLHF
V gene: TRBV5-6
clone size: .
J gene: TRBJ1-6
D gene: TRBD1

CDR3 DNA: TGTGCCAGCAGTTGGGGTAGCGGATTTCAAGAGACCCAGTACTTC
CDR3 protein: CASSWGSGFQETQYF
V gene: TRBV27
clone size: once
J gene: TRBJ2-5
D gene: .

CDR3 DNA: TGTGCCAGCAGTCGGACAGATACTCCCGGCTACACCTTC
CDR3 protein: CASSRTDTPGYTF
V gene: TRBV4-2
clone size: .
J gene: TRBJ1-2
D gene: .

CDR3 DNA: TGTGCCAGCAGCTTGACGCCTGACAGGAACTCTGGAAACACCATATATTTT
CDR3 protein: CASSLTPDRNSGNTIYF
V gene: TRBV7-6
clone size: .
J gene: TRBJ1-3
D gene: .

CDR3 DNA: TGTGCCAGCAGCCCGCTCACTAGCGGGCCCTACAATGAGCAGTTCTTC
CDR3 protein: CASSPLTSGPYNEQFF
V gene: TRBV7-2
clone size: once
J gene: TRBJ2-1
D gene: TRBD2

CDR3 DNA: TGTGCCAGCAGCTTAGATCTAGGACAGGGGTGGTACGAGCAGTACTTC
CDR3 protein: CASSLDLGQGWYEQYF
V gene: TRBV11-3
clone size: .
J gene: TRBJ2-7
D gene: TRBD1

CDR3 DNA: TGTGCCATCAGTGTGGAACAGGGGGCCTACGAGCAGTACTTC
CDR3 protein: CAISVEQGAYEQYF
V gene: TRBV10-3
clone size: .
J gene: TRBJ2-7
D gene: TRBD1

CDR3 DNA: TGTGCCAGCAGCTGGGACAGGGGGTTGCGTGAAAAACTGTTTTTT
CDR3 protein: CASSWDRGLREKLFF
V gene: TRBV7-3
clone size: .
J gene: TRBJ1-4
D gene: TRBD1

CDR3 DNA: TGCAGCGCTCGGGTGAGGGGGAGGGGCACTGAAGCTTTCTTT
CDR3 protein: CSARVRGRGTEAFF
V gene: TRBV29-1
clone size: .
J gene: TRBJ1-1
D gene: .

CDR3 DNA: TGCGCCAGCAGCCTAGACAGCGGTCAGCCCCAGCATTTT
CDR3 protein: CASSLDSGQPQHF
V gene: TRBV4-3
clone size: .
J gene: TRBJ1-5
D gene: .

CDR3 DNA: TGCGCCAGCAGCTTGGATATTTCCTACGAGCAGTACTTC
CDR3 protein: CASSLDISYEQYF
V gene: TRBV5-4
clone size: .
J gene: TRBJ2-7
D gene: .

CDR3 DNA: TGCGCCAGCAGCTTGGGAGGGGGCGTTGGCTACACCTTC
CDR3 protein: CASSLGGGVGYTF
V gene: TRBV5-1
clone size: .
J gene: TRBJ1-2
D gene: TRBD1

CDR3 DNA: TGTGCCAGTAGTGTCCGTTACTACAATGAGCAGTTCTTC
CDR3 protein: CASSVRYYNEQFF
V gene: TRBV19
clone size: .
J gene: TRBJ2-1
D gene: .

CDR3 DNA: TGCGCCAGCAGCCCCGGCGGAGACCTCTACAATGAGCAGTTCTTC
CDR3 protein: CASSPGGDLYNEQFF
V gene: TRBV5-1
clone size: .
J gene: TRBJ2-1
D gene: .

CDR3 DNA: TGTGCCAGCAGAGGACAGGGGGCCCGGGGTGAGCAGTTCTTC
CDR3 protein: CASRGQGARGEQFF
V gene: TRBV2
clone size: .
J gene: TRBJ2-1
D gene: TRBD1

CDR3 DNA: TGCGCCAGCAGCCAAGCGTATACATCCCACAATGAGCAGTTCTTC
CDR3 protein: CASSQAYTSHNEQFF
V gene: TRBV4-3
clone size: once
J gene: TRBJ2-1
D gene: .

CDR3 DNA: TGTGCCTGGAGTGTACGTAGGACAGGGGGGGGAGAGACCCAGTACTTC
CDR3 protein: CAWSVRRTGGGETQYF
V gene: TRBV30
clone size: once
J gene: TRBJ2-5
D gene: TRBD1

CDR3 DNA: TGTGCCTGGAGTGAACAGACAGGGCCCTATGGCTACACCTTC
CDR3 protein: CAWSEQTGPYGYTF
V gene: TRBV30
clone size: .
J gene: TRBJ1-2
D gene: TRBD1

CDR3 DNA: TGTGCCAGCACTCGCTCGGGGGGCTCTGGAAACACCATATATTTT
CDR3 protein: CASTRSGGSGNTIYF
V gene: TRBV6-5
clone size: .
J gene: TRBJ1-3
D gene: .

CDR3 DNA: TGTGCCAGCAGAAAAAAGGTAGGACTAGCGGACCATAATGAGCAGTTCTTC
CDR3 protein: CASRKKVGLADHNEQFF
V gene: TRBV7-3
clone size: .
J gene: TRBJ2-1
D gene: TRBD2

CDR3 DNA: TGTGCCAGCACTAGTTCTGGGGCCAACGTCCTGACTTTC
CDR3 protein: CASTSSGANVLTF
V gene: TRBV25-1
clone size: .
J gene: TRBJ2-6
D gene: .

CDR3 DNA: TGTGCCAGCAGTCCCCGGGGGAGAGGCTATGGCTACACCTTC
CDR3 protein: CASSPRGRGYGYTF
V gene: TRBV27
clone size: .
J gene: TRBJ1-2
D gene: .

CDR3 DNA: TGTGCCAGCAGCCCGGGGACTAGCGGGGGCCTCACAGATACGCAGTATTTT
CDR3 protein: CASSPGTSGGLTDTQYF
V gene: TRBV11-3
clone size: .
J gene: TRBJ2-3
D gene: TRBD2

CDR3 DNA: TGTGCCAGCAGCCCTCGGGGGAGGGGCACTGAAGCTTTCTTT
CDR3 protein: CASSPRGRGTEAFF
V gene: TRBV7-2
clone size: once
J gene: TRBJ1-1
D gene: .

CDR3 DNA: TGTGCCAGCTCACCGTGGACACCAATTTCGAACACTGAAGCTTTCTTT
CDR3 protein: CASSPWTPISNTEAFF
V gene: TRBV18
clone size: .
J gene: TRBJ1-1
D gene: .

CDR3 DNA: TGTGCCAGCAGGCAGACAGGGGGCACTGAAGCTTTCTTT
CDR3 protein: CASRQTGGTEAFF
V gene: TRBV7-3
clone size: .
J gene: TRBJ1-1
D gene: TRBD1

CDR3 DNA: TGTGCCAGCAATGGAGGGCCGAACACCGGGGAGCTGTTTTTT
CDR3 protein: CASNGGPNTGELFF
V gene: TRBV2
clone size: .
J gene: TRBJ2-2
D gene: .

CDR3 DNA: TGCAGTGCTAGGCAGACAGGGGCCCAGCATTTT
CDR3 protein: CSARQTGAQHF
V gene: TRBV20-1
clone size: .
J gene: TRBJ1-5
D gene: TRBD1

CDR3 DNA: TGCGCCAGCAGCTATCAGGGGGGACTCTACGAGCAGTACTTC
CDR3 protein: CASSYQGGLYEQYF
V gene: TRBV5-1
clone size: once
J gene: TRBJ2-7
D gene: .